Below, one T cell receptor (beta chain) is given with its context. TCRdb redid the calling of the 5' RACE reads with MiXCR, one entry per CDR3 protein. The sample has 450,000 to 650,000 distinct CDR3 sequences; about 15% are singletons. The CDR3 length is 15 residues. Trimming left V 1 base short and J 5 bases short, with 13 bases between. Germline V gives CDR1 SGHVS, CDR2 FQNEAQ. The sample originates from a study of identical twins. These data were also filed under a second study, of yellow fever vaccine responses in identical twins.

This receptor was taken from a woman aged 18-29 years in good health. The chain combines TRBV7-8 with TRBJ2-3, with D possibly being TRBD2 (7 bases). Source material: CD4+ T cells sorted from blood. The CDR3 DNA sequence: TGTGCCAGCAGCTTAGGCGGGGGCGGGGGAGATACGCAGTATTTT. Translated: CASSLGGGGGDTQYF.